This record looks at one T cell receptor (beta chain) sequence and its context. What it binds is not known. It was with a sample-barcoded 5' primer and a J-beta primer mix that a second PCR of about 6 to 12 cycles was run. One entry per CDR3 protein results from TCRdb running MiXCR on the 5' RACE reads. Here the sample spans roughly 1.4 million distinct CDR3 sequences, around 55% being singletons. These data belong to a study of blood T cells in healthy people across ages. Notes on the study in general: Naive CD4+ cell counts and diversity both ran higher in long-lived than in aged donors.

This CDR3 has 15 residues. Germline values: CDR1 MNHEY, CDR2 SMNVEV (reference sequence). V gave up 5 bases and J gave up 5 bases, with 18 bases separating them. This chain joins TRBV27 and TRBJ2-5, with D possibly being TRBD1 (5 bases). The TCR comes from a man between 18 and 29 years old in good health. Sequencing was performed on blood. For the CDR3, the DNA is TGTGCCAGCAGTCCCCACGGTGGGGCAGGCGAGACCCAGTACTTC. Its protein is CASSPHGGAGETQYF.